The clone carrying this T cell receptor beta chain occurred a few times. The sample belongs to a study of blood T cell repertoires in COVID-19. Study overall: The analysed material was cDNA or gDNA that came from T cells, B-cell-depleted T cells, or PBMCs.

Participants reported their clinical history, and cohort assignment relied on those reports. Repertoires were generated with immunoSEQ multiplex PCR, while TCRdb's copy carries only in-frame clones and drops some. Of 250,000 to 300,000 clones in the sample, 70% to 90% are singletons; the top ten hold less than 2.5%. The sample comprised PBMCs or T cells enriched from blood (not recorded which). This sequence was found in a woman aged 45 to 65 who had recovered from COVID-19.

The CDR3: CATSRGQQGNQPQHF. DNA for the CDR3: TGTGCCACCAGCAGAGGACAACAGGGGAATCAGCCCCAGCATTTT. The V gene is TRBV15, the J gene TRBJ1-5; 7 nucleotides agree with TRBD1. Germline V CDR1 and CDR2: LNHNV, YYDKDF (reference sequence). Trimming at V came to 1 base and at J to 4 bases, leaving 4 bases not matched to a gene. The CDR3 contains 15 residues.